A selection of T cell receptor beta chains follows, all from one sample in a study of OX40 agonist ivuxolimab in advanced cancers. Clones were read by immunoSEQ multiplex PCR, and TCRdb kept only the in-frame ones, dropping some. Here the sample spans approximately 20,000 clones, approximately 80% being singletons. The sample was CD4+ or CD8+ T cells sorted from blood, taken in a trial of the OX40 agonist ivuxolimab. These receptors were collected from an adult with an advanced solid tumor such as melanoma, head and neck, liver or kidney cancer. CDR3s include the opening cysteine and the closing phenylalanine or tryptophan. A D gene is named only where the DNA matches it firmly. Only some rows state a clone size, as once, few, many or a class for expanded clones.

v_call	j_call	d_call	cdr3_length	clone_size	cdr3_aa	cdr3_nt
TRBV6-1	TRBJ2-1	TRBD2	14	-	CASSEGLEGNEQFF	TGTGCCAGCAGTGAGGGACTAGAGGGCAATGAGCAGTTCTTC
TRBV6-5	TRBJ2-3	-	16	-	CASSYGVDPSTDTQYF	TGTGCCAGCAGTTACGGGGTCGACCCTAGCACAGATACGCAGTATTTT
TRBV5-4	TRBJ2-7	-	15	-	CASSLVGRSSYEQYF	TGTGCCAGCAGCTTGGTCGGAAGGAGCTCCTACGAGCAGTACTTC
TRBV6-4	TRBJ1-5	TRBD1	16	-	CASRQPGQGSNQPQHF	TGTGCCAGCAGACAACCGGGACAGGGTTCCAATCAGCCCCAGCATTTT
TRBV7-8	TRBJ1-5	-	15	few	CASSLAGNPDQPQHF	TGTGCCAGCAGCTTAGCCGGGAACCCGGATCAGCCCCAGCATTTT
TRBV5-1	TRBJ2-7	-	14	once	CASSPVGSGHEQYF	TGCGCCAGCAGCCCCGTAGGGTCCGGCCACGAGCAGTACTTC
TRBV28	TRBJ2-1	-	10	-	CASSDYEQFF	TGTGCCAGCAGCGACTATGAGCAGTTCTTC
TRBV6-6	TRBJ2-7	-	15	-	CASSYSIGRTSEQYF	TGTGCCAGCAGTTACTCGATTGGCCGGACCAGCGAGCAGTACTTC
TRBV9	TRBJ1-1	-	16	-	CASSSSWGAPNTEAFF	TGTGCCAGCAGCTCGAGTTGGGGGGCCCCGAACACTGAAGCTTTCTTT
TRBV2	TRBJ2-1	-	15	-	CASSAKGTIRNEQFF	TGTGCCAGCAGTGCCAAGGGGACCATCCGGAATGAGCAGTTCTTC
TRBV11-2	TRBJ2-1	-	15	-	CASSLIPWGNNEQFF	TGTGCCAGCAGCTTAATCCCGTGGGGTAACAATGAGCAGTTCTTC
TRBV5-4	TRBJ2-3	TRBD2	17	-	CASSFRTSGGARDTQYF	TGTGCCAGCAGCTTCCGGACTAGCGGGGGGGCGAGAGATACGCAGTATTTT
TRBV9	TRBJ1-1	-	14	-	CASSVGDVNTEAFF	TGTGCCAGCAGCGTAGGCGACGTGAACACTGAAGCTTTCTTT
TRBV30	TRBJ2-2	-	14	-	CAWSSGDGTGELFF	TGTGCCTGGAGCTCGGGAGATGGCACCGGGGAGCTGTTTTTT
TRBV2	TRBJ1-1	-	14	-	CARYGQTINTEAFF	TGTGCCAGATACGGACAGACGATAAACACTGAAGCTTTCTTT
TRBV7-8	TRBJ2-7	-	14	few	CASSSTGGPYEQYF	TGTGCCAGCAGTTCCACAGGTGGGCCCTACGAGCAGTACTTC
TRBV29-1	TRBJ2-7	TRBD2	13	-	CSVVSSGDYEQYF	TGCAGCGTTGTTTCCAGCGGGGACTACGAGCAGTACTTC
TRBV19	TRBJ1-1	-	14	-	CASSTTSMFTEAFF	TGTGCCAGTAGTACCACGAGCATGTTCACTGAAGCTTTCTTT
TRBV6-1	TRBJ2-7	-	16	-	CASSEDEGSGSYEQYF	TGTGCCAGCAGTGAAGACGAGGGAAGCGGTTCCTACGAGCAGTACTTC
TRBV6-5	TRBJ2-7	-	14	-	CASSPGSGPYEQYF	TGTGCCAGCAGTCCCGGGTCAGGGCCCTACGAGCAGTACTTC
TRBV19	TRBJ2-2	-	15	-	CASNGGLYSPGELFF	TGTGCCAGTAATGGGGGACTTTATTCTCCCGGGGAGCTGTTTTTT
TRBV5-1	TRBJ2-3	-	13	-	CASIITGADTQYF	TGCGCCAGCATTATAACAGGCGCAGATACGCAGTATTTT
TRBV27	TRBJ2-2	-	13	few	CASSPGPKRELFF	TGTGCCAGCAGCCCCGGACCTAAACGGGAGCTGTTTTTT
TRBV4-3	TRBJ2-5	-	13	many	CASSWASGETQYF	TGCGCCAGCTCCTGGGCATCCGGGGAGACCCAGTACTTC
TRBV18	TRBJ1-2	TRBD1	12	few	CASTTGGFGYTF	TGTGCCAGCACTACAGGGGGCTTTGGCTACACCTTC
TRBV11-2	TRBJ2-7	-	16	-	CASSLERTREAYEQYF	TGTGCCAGCAGCTTGGAAAGGACCAGAGAGGCCTACGAGCAGTACTTC
TRBV30	TRBJ1-6	-	15	-	CAWSLDSSYNSPLHF	TGTGCCTGGAGTCTGGATAGCTCCTATAATTCACCCCTCCACTTT
TRBV6-6	TRBJ2-5	-	14	-	CASSPRGRGETQYF	TGTGCCAGCAGTCCGCGGGGGCGGGGGGAGACCCAGTACTTC
TRBV15	TRBJ2-5	-	13	-	CATSRVVTQTQYF	TGTGCCACCAGCAGAGTAGTAACCCAGACCCAGTACTTC
TRBV6-5	TRBJ2-5	-	13	-	CASSLGIEETQYF	TGTGCCAGCTCCCTTGGTATCGAAGAGACCCAGTACTTC
TRBV4-1	TRBJ1-1	-	11	-	CASSQSSRAFF	TGCGCCAGCAGCCAGTCAAGCAGAGCTTTCTTT
TRBV19	TRBJ2-7	TRBD2	11	-	CATGGSYEQYF	TGTGCCACGGGGGGCTCCTACGAGCAGTACTTC
TRBV5-1	TRBJ2-2	-	16	-	CASSLAVEGITGELFF	TGCGCCAGCAGCTTGGCCGTGGAGGGGATCACCGGGGAGCTGTTTTTT
TRBV4-1	TRBJ2-3	-	13	once	CASSQAFPDTQYF	TGCGCCAGCAGCCAAGCGTTTCCAGATACGCAGTATTTT
TRBV5-1	TRBJ2-1	-	18	once	CASKGQGYVLRKGNEQFF	TGCGCCAGCAAGGGTCAGGGTTATGTACTAAGGAAGGGGAATGAGCAGTTCTTC
TRBV30	TRBJ2-3	-	12	-	CAWSSPSDTQYF	TGTGCCTGGAGTTCGCCCTCAGATACGCAGTATTTT
TRBV5-6	TRBJ2-5	TRBD1	16	-	CASSGDRGETRETQYF	TGTGCCAGCAGCGGGGACAGGGGGGAGACTAGAGAGACCCAGTACTTC
TRBV28	TRBJ2-7	-	12	-	CASATDSYEQYF	TGTGCCAGCGCCACGGACTCCTACGAGCAGTACTTC
TRBV4-3	TRBJ1-1	-	14	few	CASSLFSHSTEAFF	TGCGCCAGCAGCCTATTTTCTCACTCCACTGAAGCTTTCTTT
TRBV6-1	TRBJ2-3	-	13	few	CASSAGDADTQYF	TGTGCCAGCAGCGCAGGGGACGCAGATACGCAGTATTTT